This note documents a single TCR beta chain sequence. The V and J ends lost 0 bases and 7 bases respectively, with 21 bases between them. CDR3 length: 17 amino acids. This record belongs to a study of T cells after yellow fever vaccination. Via MiXCR, TCRdb re-called the 5' RACE reads, giving one row per CDR3 protein. The sample has hundreds of thousands of distinct CDR3 sequences, over 15% seen once; the top ten hold roughly an eighth. Sequences were derived from PBMCs, sampled 15 days after the yellow fever booster vaccination. This receptor was obtained from a young man who received the YFV17D yellow fever vaccine. This chain joins TRBV23-1 and TRBJ2-5, with D perhaps matching TRBD1 or TRBD2 (6 bases each). TRBV23-1 is known as an ORF, though its function is uncertain. The CDR3 spells CASSQSYPPGAHRTQYF. The DNA for the CDR3 is TGCGCCAGCAGTCAATCGTATCCCCCGGGGGCCCACAGGACCCAGTACTTC.